This T cell receptor (beta chain) was captured by sequencing in a study of cytomegalovirus exposure and HLA in healthy donors. Likely unrecorded immune exposures existed in these nominally healthy donors. V was clipped by 3 bases and J by 5 bases, with 19 bases between them. The CDR3 covers 16 residues. Germline V gene data show CDR1 as MDHEN and CDR2 as SYDVKM. Amplification used 60 Vbeta primers and 13 Jbeta primers. Clones were read by immunoSEQ multiplex PCR, and TCRdb kept only the in-frame ones, dropping some. The data contain just over 200,000 clones, approximately 79% of them singletons. Turning to this clone: Its matching antigen is unknown.

General observations from the study: In a later analysis, HLA-associated TCR beta chains were more clonally expanded than equally common others. The later analysis indicated that the majority of CMV-associated TCR beta chains appeared HLA-restricted. In a later analysis, at a false discovery rate of 0.05, 15,000 to 20,000 TCR beta sequences were associated with HLA alleles.

This rearrangement joins TRBV28 to TRBJ1-1, with D possibly matching TRBD1 (6 bases). This receptor was identified in a man between 45 and 60 years old in good health and CMV-seronegative. Sequences were obtained from PBMCs. In DNA, the CDR3 is TGTGCCAGCAGTTTCGGGTTAGGGGGGGAGAGGACTGAAGCTTTCTTT. Translation gives CASSFGLGGERTEAFF.